This is a list of T cell receptor beta chains from one sample in a study of T cells in Graves' hyperthyroidism and ophthalmopathy. TCRdb used MiXCR to reprocess the multiplex PCR reads, holding one entry per CDR3 protein. The table shows about 610,000 distinct CDR3 sequences, with 46% occurring only once. Sequencing was performed on peripheral blood or thyroid tissue (not recorded which). The receptors were gathered from a woman aged 18-35 years with Graves' hyperthyroidism. The CDR3 runs from the conserved cysteine through the conserved F or W. Each record gives: J gene, clone size, D gene, V gene, CDR3 protein, CDR3 DNA. The D gene is left open where the match is weak. Only part of the rows carry a size: once, few, many, or a class if the clone is expanded.

>TRBJ2-2|many|NA|TRBV24-1
CATGGRLNTGELFF
TGTGCCACCGGGGGACGGCTTAACACCGGGGAGCTGTTTTTT
>TRBJ1-3|NA|NA|TRBV7-9
CASSLGRVSGNTIYF
TGTGCCAGCAGCTTAGGGAGGGTATCCGGAAACACCATATATTTT
>TRBJ1-5|NA|NA|TRBV29-1
CSVLGLADSVFGNQPQHF
TGCAGCGTCCTCGGGCTAGCGGACAGTGTATTCGGCAATCAGCCCCAGCATTTT
>TRBJ1-1|NA|NA|TRBV29-1
CSVELAELDTEAFF
TGCAGCGTTGAACTTGCGGAATTGGACACTGAAGCTTTCTTT
>TRBJ2-2|NA|TRBD1|TRBV7-6
CASTSGTGRTGELFF
TGTGCCAGCACGTCTGGGACAGGGAGGACCGGGGAGCTGTTTTTT
>TRBJ2-5|NA|TRBD2|TRBV4-1
CASSQGTTSGRWETQYF
TGTGCCAGCAGCCAAGGAACAACTAGCGGGAGATGGGAGACCCAGTACTTC
>TRBJ2-3|few|TRBD2|TRBV10-3
CASWREGPTDTQYF
TGTGCATCTTGGCGGGAGGGCCCCACAGATACGCAGTATTTT
>TRBJ2-7|NA|NA|TRBV7-8
CASSFGRELGEQYF
TGTGCCAGCAGCTTCGGCAGGGAATTGGGCGAGCAGTACTTC
>TRBJ2-3|NA|TRBD2|TRBV24-1
CATSFSGSKDTQYF
TGTGCCACCAGCTTTAGCGGGAGTAAAGATACGCAGTATTTT
>TRBJ1-4|few|TRBD1|TRBV2
CASSKAGTGKATNEKLFF
TGTGCCAGCAGCAAGGCCGGGACAGGGAAGGCAACTAATGAAAAACTGTTTTTT
>TRBJ2-7|NA|TRBD2|TRBV27
CVTAPAGEPNYEQYF
TGTGTCACGGCGCCAGCGGGAGAACCAAACTACGAGCAGTACTTC
>TRBJ1-3|NA|NA|TRBV24-1
CATSEGASGNTIYF
TGTGCCACCAGTGAGGGAGCCTCTGGAAACACCATATATTTT
>TRBJ1-1|many|TRBD1|TRBV5-4
CASRDGQGGTEAFF
TGTGCCAGCAGGGACGGACAGGGAGGAACTGAAGCTTTCTTT
>TRBJ2-7|many|NA|TRBV19
CASSIGSAYEQYF
TGTGCCAGTAGCATCGGGTCCGCCTACGAGCAGTACTTC
>TRBJ2-7|NA|NA|TRBV18
CASSPRGSTGEQYF
TGTGCCAGCTCACCACGGGGCTCCACGGGGGAGCAGTACTTC
>TRBJ2-5|few|NA|TRBV20-1
CSARDRGQETQYF
TGCAGTGCTAGAGATCGGGGACAAGAGACCCAGTACTTC
>TRBJ2-5|NA|TRBD1|TRBV29-1
CSVSTGAQETQYF
TGCAGCGTTTCGACAGGGGCTCAAGAGACCCAGTACTTC
>TRBJ1-2|many|NA|TRBV5-8
CASSLKLDTYGYTF
TGTGCCAGCAGCTTGAAGCTGGATACCTATGGCTACACCTTC
>TRBJ2-4|NA|TRBD1|TRBV19
CASIRQGENIQYF
TGTGCCAGTATCCGACAGGGAGAAAACATTCAGTACTTC
>TRBJ2-1|once|NA|TRBV7-9
CASSLVRVDNEQFF
TGTGCCAGCAGCTTGGTCAGGGTTGACAATGAGCAGTTCTTC
>TRBJ2-7|many|NA|TRBV20-1
CSARDRPGTYEQYF
TGCAGTGCTAGAGATCGCCCAGGCACCTACGAGCAGTACTTC
>TRBJ2-5|NA|NA|TRBV7-8
CATSDLPEGVRQETQYF
TGTGCCACCAGTGATTTGCCCGAAGGGGTCCGTCAAGAGACCCAGTACTTC
>TRBJ2-6|many|NA|TRBV5-1
CASSPLVSGANVLTF
TGCGCCAGCAGCCCTCTTGTGTCTGGGGCCAACGTCCTGACTTTC
>TRBJ2-2|many|TRBD1|TRBV24-1
CATSDFLPGQPNTPYTGELFF
TGTGCCACCAGTGATTTTCTACCGGGACAGCCCAACACTCCCTACACCGGGGAGCTGTTTTTT
>TRBJ2-2|NA|NA|TRBV18
CASSPLQNTGELFF
TGTGCCAGCTCACCACTACAGAACACCGGGGAGCTGTTTTTT
>TRBJ1-5|many|NA|TRBV12-3/TRBV12-4
CASSPGVGQPQHF
TGTGCCAGCAGCCCTGGGGTCGGGCAGCCCCAGCATTTT